Below, 4 T cell receptor beta chains from the same sample are listed, as sequenced in a study of early T cells in non-severe SARS-CoV-2 infection (dated by TCRdb to the early 2020s). The library was generated by 5' RACE. The instrument was a NextSeq 500. The raw public data were reprocessed by TCRdb itself: fastp quality trimming at Q25, MiXCR clonotype calling, in-frame beta chains only. Each entry is one CDR3 protein sequence, shown with its most common DNA and genes. The table for this sample lists tens of thousands of distinct CDR3 sequences; over 9.5% of them were counted only once. Jointly, the top ten make up 6.5% to 8.5% of the sample. The sequenced sample was whole blood, obtained at baseline. The receptors were gathered from an adult who was a healthcare worker with PCR-confirmed SARS-CoV-2 infection or an uninfected control (not recorded which).

In this sample, this clonotype turned up many times. One end of the junction does not line up with germline, which may come from a read error. The chain uses TRBV7-3 and TRBJ2-5, with D perhaps matching TRBD2 (7 bases). Germline CDR1 reads SGHTA; CDR2 reads FQGTGA. The CDR3 contains 16 residues. Written as DNA, the CDR3 is TGTGCCAGCTCCCCGGGAGGACAGACCTTCCAAGAGACTCAGTACTTC. Translation: CASSPGGQTFQETQYF.

This clonotype is medium-sized within its sample. The chain links TRBV6-6 to TRBJ1-1, with 9 positions matching TRBD1. CDR1 MNHNY and CDR2 SVGAGI come from the germline V gene (reference sequence). The V gene end was trimmed by 4 bases and the J gene end by 1 base; junction bases not matched to a gene: 4. The CDR3 has 15 residues. The CDR3: CASSWPGQGNTEAFF. The CDR3 region has the DNA TGTGCCAGCAGTTGGCCGGGACAGGGGAACACTGAAGCTTTCTTT.

This clonotype has more than one count but fewer than ten. J is TRBJ1-6 and V is TRBV5-1; a weak D match, TRBD1 (6 bases). The CDR3 is 15 residues long. Germline CDR1 and CDR2: SGHRS and YFSETQ. Trimming took 0 bases from V and 10 from J, leaving 14 bases between them. The CDR3 sequence: CASSLAYGGLSPLHF. The CDR3 nucleotides read TGCGCCAGCAGCTTGGCCTATGGGGGGCTCTCACCCCTCCACTTT.

The V and J genes are TRBV5-1 and TRBJ1-4; 7 nucleotides match TRBD1. There are 17 residues in the CDR3. Germline V CDR1 and CDR2: SGHRS, YFSETQ. Trimming removed 4 bases from V and 5 bases from J; junction bases left unmatched: 14. DNA of the CDR3: TGCGCCAGCAGCCCTTACAGGGGAACAGCGTCGAATGAAAAACTGTTTTTT. Amino acid sequence: CASSPYRGTASNEKLFF.